This section outlines one T cell receptor beta chain sequence together with its context. Its specificity is not known. In germline, CDR1 is ENHRY, CDR2 SYGVKD. The CDR3 is 16 amino acids. J lost 6 bases, V lost 6 bases, and 12 bases had no gene match. The PCR employed 60 Vbeta primers together with 13 Jbeta primers. The table came from immunoSEQ multiplex PCR; TCRdb's copy has only in-frame clones and leaves some out. The sample has fewer than 200,000 clones, less than 80% seen once. These data are taken from a study of cytomegalovirus exposure and HLA in healthy donors. The wider study: Earlier findings included some 120 million unique TCR beta sequences obtained from about 180 million T cells. Study observations and caveats: Cytomegalovirus status, reportedly, was diagnosed with high specificity and sensitivity by the classifier. Researchers left out some V segments, among them TRBV6-2 and TRBV6-3, as indistinguishable. Three chains tied to CMV proved CMV antigen-specific in vitro.

The chain combines TRBV10-3 with TRBJ2-2, with 8 bases lining up with TRBD2. The sequence came from a female donor in good health and CMV-seronegative. Material for sequencing was PBMCs. Written as DNA, the CDR3 is TGTGCCATCAGGCGGAGGGAGCGGGAGACGGCCGGGGAGCTGTTTTTT. Translating it yields CAIRRRERETAGELFF.